The 8 T cell receptor beta chains below all came from one sample that was sequenced in a study of PD-1 blockade in classical Hodgkin lymphoma (dated by TCRdb to the early 2020s). The time point tag for this specimen amounts to: cycle 2 day 1 (C2D1) of nivolumab. All trial patients had relapsed after autologous stem cell transplantation, with cohorts A, B and C differing in prior brentuximab vedotin exposure. The method was the immunoSEQ multiplex PCR assay. In its TCRdb copy, this immuneACCESS table keeps in-frame sequences only and misses some clones. Where compared with another copy, unresolved V genes explain less than half of these, and the others have no known cause. The sample data list 49,000 or so clones, and around three quarters of these were observed just once. In total, the top ten clones hold over 20% of the sample. Sequencing used peripheral blood mononuclear cells (PBMCs), obtained before the second cycle of nivolumab. The receptors were gathered from a human donor with classical Hodgkin lymphoma.

V gene TRBV6-1 combines with J gene TRBJ1-3; D ambiguous. Germline CDR1 is MNHNS and CDR2 is SASEGT. The CDR3 sequence is 17 residues long. The V and J ends lost 0 bases and 3 bases respectively, with 15 bases between them. In DNA form, the CDR3 reads TGTGCCAGCAGTGAAGCCCGGACGCAGCTTCTTGGAAACACCATATATTTT. Amino acids: CASSEARTQLLGNTIYF.

The chain is built from TRBV5-6 and TRBJ2-5; unclear D gene. CDR3 length: 13 residues. CDR1 is SGHDT and CDR2 is YYEEEE in the germline V gene. The V end lost 0 bases, the J end lost 0 bases, and 3 bases lay between the germline ends. The CDR3 sequence is CASSLGYQETQYF. As DNA, the CDR3 is TGTGCCAGCAGCTTGGGGTACCAAGAGACCCAGTACTTC. The full variable domain, completed using reference TRBV5-6 and TRBJ2-5, is DAGVTQSPTHLIKTRGQQVTLRCSPKSGHDTVSWYQQALGQGPQFIFQYYEEEERQRGNFPDRFSGHQFPNYSSELNVNALLLGDSALYLCASSLGYQETQYFGPGTRLLVL.

J is TRBJ2-1 and V is TRBV7-9, with D uncertain. The CDR3 consists of 14 residues. Germline V gene data show CDR1 as SEHNR and CDR2 as FQNEAQ (reference sequence). Trimming removed 5 bases from V and 0 bases from J, with 8 bases in between. CDR3 sequence: CASSTGSSYNEQFF. The CDR3 DNA reads TGTGCCAGCAGCACCGGGTCCTCCTACAATGAGCAGTTCTTC.

The J gene is TRBJ1-1, the V gene TRBV4-2; D unresolved. Looked up from germline, CDR1 is LGHNA and CDR2 is YNFKEQ. The CDR3 is 16 amino acids. Trimming stripped 0 bases from V and 1 base from J, with 12 bases between. The CDR3 region is CASSQEWSQQNTEAFF. CDR3 in DNA: TGTGCCAGCAGCCAAGAATGGAGTCAGCAGAACACTGAAGCTTTCTTT.

J is TRBJ2-5 and V is TRBV5-1, with TRBD2 identical over 7 bases. CDR3 length: 14 amino acids. Germline V gene lookup returns CDR1 SGHRS and CDR2 YFSETQ. V trimming: 4 bases; J trimming: 3 bases; junction bases outside the gene matches: 6. The CDR3 DNA reads as TGCGCCAGCAGCCCCGGACTAGGGGAAGAGACCCAGTACTTC. This encodes CASSPGLGEETQYF.

The chain combines TRBV30 with TRBJ2-7; no firm D call. The CDR3 is 13 amino acids. Per germline, CDR1 GTSNPN and CDR2 SVGIG (reference sequence). The germline V and J ends were trimmed by 2 bases and 0 bases, with 8 bases remaining between them. Written as DNA, the CDR3 is TGTGCCTGGAGTTCCCAGGACTCCTACGAGCAGTACTTC. Residues: CAWSSQDSYEQYF.

This chain joins TRBV30 and TRBJ1-1; the D is unclear. CDR1 is GTSNPN, CDR2 SVGIG, per germline (reference sequence). This CDR3 contains 13 residues. V was shortened by 5 bases and J by 2 bases, with 12 bases between the two germline ends. The chain's CDR3 is CAWGQELNTEAFF. CDR3 DNA sequence: TGTGCCTGGGGTCAGGAGCTTAACACTGAAGCTTTCTTT.

V gene TRBV5-6 combines with J gene TRBJ2-7; 11 nucleotides match TRBD1. This CDR3 comprises 14 residues. Germline CDR1 and CDR2: SGHDT and YYEEEE. Trimming removed 4 bases from V and 3 bases from J; junction bases left unmatched: 3. The CDR3 bases are TGTGCCAGCAGCCGTGGGACAGGGGGCTACGAGCAGTACTTC. The encoded protein is CASSRGTGGYEQYF.